Each of the 5 T cell receptor beta chains below was sequenced from the same sample in a study of CD8+ T cells in alopecia areata. After isolation, RNA underwent reverse transcription to generate cDNA as the sequencing template. The data were produced by immunoSEQ multiplex PCR, yet TCRdb's version contains in-frame clones alone and is incomplete. The table has some 150,000 clones, less than 65% seen once. Sequencing was performed on CD8+ T cells sorted from blood. These receptors were taken from a human donor in good health.

This clone was observed once. The rearrangement links TRBV27 to TRBJ2-4, with 7 nucleotides matching TRBD1. V lost 9 bases and J lost 6; bases outside the gene matches: 11. This CDR3 is 14 amino acids long. CDR1 is MNHEY, CDR2 SMNVEV, per germline (reference sequence). This CDR3 reads CASTSQGERNIQYF. CDR3 nucleotide sequence: TGTGCCAGTACCTCTCAGGGGGAGCGAAACATTCAGTACTTC.

In its sample, this clone was seen a few times. The chain links TRBV28 to TRBJ2-1; D ambiguous. V gave up 5 bases and J gave up 0 bases, with 11 bases separating them. From germline, CDR1 is MDHEN and CDR2 SYDVKM. The CDR3 is 15 residues long. The CDR3 DNA is TGTGCCAGCAGTCCCAGGTTGAGCTCCTACAATGAGCAGTTCTTC. This sequence encodes CASSPRLSSYNEQFF.

The count of this clone is one. This chain links TRBV4-1 with TRBJ1-2; D call uncertain. The CDR3 is 12 residues long. The V and J ends lost 3 bases and 7 bases respectively, with 9 bases between them. Germline CDR1 MGHRA, CDR2 YSYEKL. CDR3 nucleotides: TGCGCCAGCAGCCAGGTTTTGGGTGGCTACACCTTC. It encodes CASSQVLGGYTF.

The CDR3 sequence: CASSPASQSYNEQFF. CDR3 bases: TGCGCCAGCAGCCCAGCGTCACAATCCTACAATGAGCAGTTCTTC. The chain has TRBV4-1 and TRBJ2-1, with D unclear. V dropped 4 bases and J dropped 1 base, with 11 bases sitting between them. Germline V gene data show CDR1 as MGHRA and CDR2 as YSYEKL. The CDR3 length is 15 residues.

This CDR3 reads CSVPSGSPNEQFF. The CDR3 coding sequence is TGCAGCGTTCCTAGCGGGAGTCCCAATGAGCAGTTCTTC. The chain recombines TRBV29-1 with TRBJ2-1; 10 bases are shared with TRBD2. Germline CDR1 is SQVTM and CDR2 is ANQGSEA. The CDR3 extends over 13 amino acids. V trimming: 5 bases; J trimming: 6 bases; junction bases outside the gene matches: 4.